These 27 T cell receptor beta chains were all obtained from the same sample, sequenced in a study of T-cell reconstitution after alpha-beta-depleted transplantation in children. Using unique molecular identifiers, the investigators prepared the TCRbeta library. TCRdb independently ran MiXCR on the PCR reads; one entry per CDR3 protein. The data hold some 830,000 distinct CDR3 sequences, with under 20% observed a single time. The sequenced sample was PBMCs, mostly from graft donor cells, obtained 360 days after TCRalphabeta/CD19-depleted stem cell transplant. Receptor source: a male patient younger than 18 who had a stem cell transplant for acute lymphoblastic leukemia, so the T cells may come from the graft donor.

The chain is built from TRBV7-9 and TRBJ1-2, with a possible D match to TRBD1 (5 bases). V was pared by 5 bases and J by 1 base, with 11 bases between. Germline lookup yields CDR1 SEHNR and CDR2 FQNEAQ (reference sequence). The length of the CDR3 is 14 residues. Here the CDR3 DNA reads TGTGCCAGCAGCCCAAATAGGGGTAACTATGGCTACACCTTC. Encoded protein: CASSPNRGNYGYTF. Looking up the rest from reference TRBV7-9 and TRBJ1-2 gives the full variable domain: DTGVSQNPRHKITKRGQNVTFRCDPISEHNRLYWYRQTLGQGPEFLTYFQNEAQLEKSRLLSDRFSAERPKGSFSTLEIQRTEQGDSAMYLCASSPNRGNYGYTFGSGTRLTVV.

The chain has TRBV29-1 and TRBJ2-1, with D possibly being TRBD1 (6 bases). Per germline, CDR1 SQVTM and CDR2 ANQGSEA. The CDR3 is made up of 11 amino acids. V was clipped by 4 bases and J by 5 bases, with 6 bases between them. In nucleotides, the CDR3 is TGCAGCGTTGGACAGGACAATGAGCAGTTCTTC. This translates into CSVGQDNEQFF.

At least ten counts were recorded for this clonotype. This chain uses TRBV7-9 with TRBJ2-3, with TRBD2 identical over 16 bases. Trimming at V came to 5 bases and at J to 4 bases, leaving 6 bases not matched to a gene. The CDR3 spans 17 residues. Looked up from germline, CDR1 is SEHNR and CDR2 is FQNEAQ (reference sequence). The CDR3 DNA reads as TGTGCCAGCAGCCCCGGGACTAGCGGGGGGGCCGCAGATACGCAGTATTTT. This sequence encodes CASSPGTSGGAADTQYF.

Only a few counts were recorded for this clonotype. The chain joins TRBV5-1 to TRBJ2-2; 12 nucleotides match TRBD1. The CDR3 totals 16 residues. CDR1 is SGHRS and CDR2 is YFSETQ in the germline V gene. The J segment lost 2 bases and the V segment lost 5 bases, leaving 4 bases of the junction unmatched. The CDR3 DNA sequence: TGCGCCAGCAGGGGACAGGGGGCCTATAACACCGGGGAGCTGTTTTTT. It translates to CASRGQGAYNTGELFF. Based on the CDR3 plus reference TRBV5-1 and TRBJ2-2, the full variable domain is KAGVTQTPRYLIKTRGQQVTLSCSPISGHRSVSWYQQTPGQGLQFLFEYFSETQRNKGNFPGRFSGRQFSNSRSEMNVSTLELGDSALYLCASRGQGAYNTGELFFGEGSRLTVL.

The genes are TRBV5-1 and TRBJ2-5, with D perhaps matching TRBD2 (5 bases). The V gene lost 6 bases and the J gene lost 3 bases, with 15 bases spanning the gap. This CDR3 contains 14 residues. The V gene's germline CDR1 is SGHRS and CDR2 YFSETQ. The chain's CDR3 is CASKRTGIEETQYF. As DNA, the CDR3 is TGCGCCAGCAAGAGGACGGGAATCGAAGAGACCCAGTACTTC.

This clonotype was counted only a few times. V is TRBV21-1 and J is TRBJ2-6; TRBD1 was called by the table and not checked on the DNA. TRBV21-1 is reported as a pseudogene. CDR3 length: 15 residues. CDR3 sequence reads: CASTQGGDGANVLTF. The CDR3 nucleotides read TGTGCCAGCACCCAAGGGGGCGACGGGGCCAACGTCCTGACTTTC.

This chain's CDR3 is CASSSGDYYNEQFF. The CDR3 DNA reads as TGTGCCAGCAGCTCTGGGGACTACTACAATGAGCAGTTCTTC. This chain uses TRBV7-9 with TRBJ2-1, with 7 bases fitting TRBD2. V gave up 4 bases and J gave up 3 bases; unmatched junction bases: 3. Germline CDR1 SEHNR, CDR2 FQNEAQ (reference sequence). The CDR3 has 14 residues.

This clonotype has a count of ten or more. The V call is TRBV12-3 or TRBV12-4, the J call TRBJ2-1, with D perhaps TRBD2 (5 bases). The CDR3 sequence is 16 residues long. Trimming stripped 5 bases from V and 6 bases from J, with 20 bases between. CDR3 protein: CASSTNRDPKSNEQFF. The CDR3 DNA sequence: TGTGCCAGCAGTACGAACCGGGATCCTAAGAGCAATGAGCAGTTCTTC.

This clonotype has more than one count but fewer than ten. The V and J genes are TRBV5-8 and TRBJ1-1; D may be TRBD1 (5 bases). Germline V gives CDR1 SGHTS, CDR2 YDEGEE. The CDR3 extends over 15 amino acids. Trimming removed 3 bases from V and 1 base from J, with 13 bases in between. CDR3 protein: CASSSREGTNTEAFF. In DNA, the CDR3 is TGTGCCAGCAGCTCCCGTGAGGGGACGAACACTGAAGCTTTCTTT.

The chain couples TRBV29-1 to TRBJ2-1, with TRBD2 matching over 8 bases. The ends lost 4 bases at V and 7 bases at J; junction bases unmatched: 15. CDR1 and CDR2 (germline): SQVTM, ANQGSEA. The CDR3 totals 16 residues. The CDR3 reads CSVVPKVVAGTNEQFF. The CDR3 DNA follows: TGCAGCGTTGTCCCAAAGGTGGTAGCGGGGACAAATGAGCAGTTCTTC.

The CDR3 here is CASSQVAAGARETQYF. The CDR3 nucleotides are TGCGCCAGCAGCCAAGTGGCAGCGGGAGCTAGAGAGACCCAGTACTTC. V and J are TRBV4-1 and TRBJ2-5; TRBD2 matches 8 bases. The CDR3 runs 16 residues. Germline CDR1 and CDR2: MGHRA and YSYEKL. V lost 1 base to trimming and J lost 4 bases; unmatched junction nucleotides: 8.

The chain has TRBV24-1 and TRBJ2-7, with D perhaps matching TRBD2 (5 bases). The V gene lost 4 bases and the J gene lost 1 base, with 10 bases spanning the gap. Looked up from germline, CDR1 is KGHDR and CDR2 is SFDVKD. The CDR3 is 14 residues long. As DNA, the CDR3 is TGTGCCACCAGTGACAGCGGCGGTTCCTACGAGCAGTACTTC. Encoded protein: CATSDSGGSYEQYF.

This clonotype was recorded a few times. This sequence joins TRBV12-3 or TRBV12-4 and TRBJ1-2; 12 bases match TRBD1. This CDR3 region has 17 residues. The ends lost 5 bases at V and 4 bases at J; junction bases unmatched: 11. CDR3 coding DNA: TGTGCCAGCAGTGTTCCCGGGACAGGGGGCCCCCGCTATGGCTACACCTTC. Translated, it gives CASSVPGTGGPRYGYTF.

The V call is TRBV27, the J call TRBJ2-4; no clear D. Per the germline V gene, CDR1 is MNHEY and CDR2 is SMNVEV (reference sequence). The CDR3 sequence is 14 residues long. V lost 4 bases and J lost 1, with 8 bases in between. CDR3 bases: TGTGCCAGCAGTTGGACGGGTGCCAAAAACATTCAGTACTTC. Protein sequence: CASSWTGAKNIQYF.

The chain uses TRBV12-3 or TRBV12-4 and TRBJ2-7; D might be TRBD2 (5 bases). V lost 5 bases and J lost 1, with 15 bases in between. The CDR3 totals 15 residues. CDR3 residues: CASSLTLDWSYEQYF. CDR3 nucleotides: TGTGCCAGCAGTCTGACCCTGGACTGGTCCTACGAGCAGTACTTC.

The gene calls are TRBV29-1 and TRBJ2-1; the match to TRBD2 covers 8 bases. Germline V CDR1 and CDR2: SQVTM, ANQGSEA. Germline trimming cut 1 base from V and 4 bases from J; bases unmatched to any gene: 9. There are 16 residues in the CDR3. Here the CDR3 reads CSVEGPGGRDYNEQFF. The CDR3 coding sequence is TGCAGCGTTGAAGGTCCGGGGGGGAGAGATTACAATGAGCAGTTCTTC.

This clonotype showed up just a few times. The chain is built from TRBV4-2 and TRBJ2-1, with 7 positions matching TRBD2. CDR1 is LGHNA and CDR2 is YNFKEQ in the germline V gene. J gave up 6 bases and V 0 bases, and 5 bases lay outside the gene matches. The CDR3 totals 15 residues. The CDR3 DNA is TGTGCCAGCAGCCAAGATTCGGGACTATTCAATGAGCAGTTCTTC. It encodes CASSQDSGLFNEQFF.

V usage is TRBV12-3 or TRBV12-4 and J usage is TRBJ2-5, with TRBD1 matching over 11 bases. The V gene end was trimmed by 7 bases and the J gene end by 5 bases; junction bases not matched to a gene: 12. This CDR3 comprises 16 residues. The CDR3 is CASTLRTGGYRETQYF. CDR3 bases: TGTGCCAGCACCCTAAGGACAGGGGGCTATAGGGAGACCCAGTACTTC.

The gene calls are TRBV21-1 and TRBJ1-4; the table's D gene call, TRBD1, was not cross checked with the DNA. TRBV21-1 is shown as a pseudogene. The CDR3 has 16 residues. The CDR3 spells CASSKESRAIGEKLFF. The CDR3 DNA reads as TGTGCCAGCAGCAAAGAAAGTAGGGCGATCGGTGAAAAACTGTTTTTT.

V gene TRBV7-9 combines with J gene TRBJ2-7; 11 bases agree with TRBD2. Trimming at V came to 5 bases and at J to 6 bases, leaving 6 bases not matched to a gene. The CDR3 consists of 14 residues. Germline CDR1 SEHNR, CDR2 FQNEAQ (reference sequence). In DNA form, the CDR3 reads TGTGCCAGCAGCCCGGGACTAGCGGCACGCGAGCAGTACTTC. This sequence encodes CASSPGLAAREQYF.

Remarks on this clonotype: Just one base apart from a much larger clone, this may be a read error. The chain links TRBV6-1 to TRBJ2-7; 8 positions match TRBD1. Germline V gene lookup returns CDR1 MNHNS and CDR2 SASEGT. The CDR3 runs 13 residues. Unmatched junction bases numbered 5, after V lost 7 bases and J lost 3 bases. Written as DNA, the CDR3 is TGTGCCAGCACCCACGGACAGGGCTACGAGCAGTACTTC. Translating gives CASTHGQGYEQYF.

This clonotype was found many times. The chain couples TRBV20-1 to TRBJ2-7; D remains ambiguous. This CDR3 spans 12 amino acids. Trimming removed 4 bases at V and 2 bases at J, with 9 bases between. Germline CDR1 DFQATT, CDR2 SNEGSKA (reference sequence). CDR3 region: CSAKPPTYEQYF. The CDR3 DNA reads as TGCAGTGCTAAGCCACCGACCTACGAGCAGTACTTC.

The gene calls are TRBV7-8 and TRBJ1-4, with D hard to call. Germline V CDR1 and CDR2: SGHVS, FQNEAQ. The CDR3 consists of 15 residues. V shed 2 bases and J shed 3 bases, with 10 bases lying between them. In DNA form, the CDR3 reads TGTGCCAGCAGCTTACTTAACAGCCCTAATGAAAAACTGTTTTTT. It codes for CASSLLNSPNEKLFF.

The chain joins TRBV7-9 to TRBJ1-2; D unresolved. The V and J ends lost 3 bases and 4 bases respectively, with 9 bases between them. CDR1 SEHNR and CDR2 FQNEAQ come from the germline V gene (reference sequence). The CDR3 covers 13 residues. The CDR3, as DNA: TGTGCCAGCAGCTTCCCACAGCCCTATGGCTACACCTTC. Its translation is CASSFPQPYGYTF.

This chain links TRBV10-3 with TRBJ2-7; perhaps TRBD2 as D (5 bases). CDR1 is ENHRY and CDR2 is SYGVKD in the germline V gene. Trimming pared 0 bases from V and 3 bases from J, leaving 15 bases between. The length of the CDR3 is 16 residues. Here the CDR3 reads CAISESNPGSSYEQYF. The CDR3, as DNA: TGTGCCATCAGTGAGTCGAATCCGGGGTCGAGCTACGAGCAGTACTTC.

The J gene is TRBJ2-7, the V gene TRBV9; 8 bases line up with TRBD1. The germline V gene encodes CDR1 SGDLS and CDR2 YYNGEE. The CDR3 contains 16 residues. Trimming removed 4 bases from V and 2 bases from J; junction bases left unmatched: 11. The CDR3 loop is CASSKRPGQGTYEQYF. The DNA for the CDR3 is TGTGCCAGCAGCAAACGACCCGGACAGGGAACCTACGAGCAGTACTTC.

J is TRBJ1-3 and V is TRBV12-3 or TRBV12-4, with D possibly TRBD1 on 5 matching bases. This CDR3 comprises 14 residues. Trimming took off 10 bases at V and 0 bases at J, with 13 bases between the two ends. For the CDR3, the DNA is TGTGCCAACAAGTTCGGGACCTCTGGAAACACCATATATTTT. Translating it yields CANKFGTSGNTIYF.